This TCR beta chain derives from a study of breast tumors, draining lymph nodes, adjacent tissues. Broader study findings: Compared with basal-like, luminal-like tumors shared significantly more repertoire with nontumor tissue. Findings are consistent with lymph node origin and intratumoral expansion of most tumor T cells.

Comment on this clonotype: The target antigen is unknown. Its ends do not fully match the called genes, so a read error is possible.

TCRdb itself ran the multiplex PCR reads through MiXCR, one entry per CDR3 protein. The data hold hundreds of thousands of distinct CDR3 sequences, with roughly 32% observed a single time. Germline assignment: CDR1 DFQATT and CDR2 SNEGSKA (reference sequence). The CDR3 is made up of 16 amino acids. Axillary draining lymph nodes of breast cancer patients supplied the node samples. The TCR was taken from a female donor with breast cancer. Some clones in this sample may be carry-over from other donors' samples. V and J are TRBV20-1 and TRBJ2-1, with 14 positions matching TRBD2. Sample: axillary lymph node tissue. In nucleotides, the CDR3 is TGCAGTGCTAGAAACCCCGGGACTAGCGGGAGTGATGAGCAGTCCTTC. Translation gives CSARNPGTSGSDEQSF.